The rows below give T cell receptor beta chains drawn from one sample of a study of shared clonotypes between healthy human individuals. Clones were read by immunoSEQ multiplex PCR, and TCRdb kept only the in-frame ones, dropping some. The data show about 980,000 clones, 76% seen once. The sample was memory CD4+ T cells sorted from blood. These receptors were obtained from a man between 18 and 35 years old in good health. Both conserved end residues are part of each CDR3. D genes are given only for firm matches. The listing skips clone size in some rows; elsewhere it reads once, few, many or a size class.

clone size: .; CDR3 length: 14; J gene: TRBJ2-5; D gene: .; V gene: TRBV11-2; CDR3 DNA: TGTGCCAGCAGCTCGGGACTTGCCCCAGAGACCCAGTACTTC; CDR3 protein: CASSSGLAPETQYF
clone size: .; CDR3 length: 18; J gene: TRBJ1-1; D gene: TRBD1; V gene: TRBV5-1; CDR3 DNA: TGCGCCAGCAGCTTGGAGGTCCTTGGGACAGGGGTAGGCACTGAAGCTTTCTTT; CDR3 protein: CASSLEVLGTGVGTEAFF
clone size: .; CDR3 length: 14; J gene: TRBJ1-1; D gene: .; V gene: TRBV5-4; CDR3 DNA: TGTGCCAGCAGCTCGGGGGGGGCGTCCACTGAAGCTTTCTTT; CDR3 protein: CASSSGGASTEAFF
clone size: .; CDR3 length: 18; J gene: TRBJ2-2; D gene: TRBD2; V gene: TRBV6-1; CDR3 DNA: TGTGCCAGCAGTGAAGGCCGGGGGACTAGGCCGAACACCGGGGAGCTGTTTTTT; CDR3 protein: CASSEGRGTRPNTGELFF
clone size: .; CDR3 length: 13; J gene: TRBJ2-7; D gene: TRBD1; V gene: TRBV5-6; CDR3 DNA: TGTGCCAGCGGAAAGGACAGGGGAGGCGAGCAGTACTTC; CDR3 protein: CASGKDRGGEQYF
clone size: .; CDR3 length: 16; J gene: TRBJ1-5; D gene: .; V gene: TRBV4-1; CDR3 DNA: TGCGCCAGCAGCCAACCTCCGCCGTTTAGCAATCAGCCCCAGCATTTT; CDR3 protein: CASSQPPPFSNQPQHF
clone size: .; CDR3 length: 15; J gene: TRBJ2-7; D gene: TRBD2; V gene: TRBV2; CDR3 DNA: TGTGCCAGCAGTGACCGGCTAGCGGAGAACTACGAGCAGTACTTC; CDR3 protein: CASSDRLAENYEQYF
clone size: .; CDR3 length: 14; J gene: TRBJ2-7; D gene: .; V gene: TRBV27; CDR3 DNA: TGTGCCAGCAGGTCCCAGAAACGGGAGCAGGCGCAGTACTTC; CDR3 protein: CASRSQKREQAQYF
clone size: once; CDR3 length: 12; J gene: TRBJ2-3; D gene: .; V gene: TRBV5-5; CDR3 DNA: TGTGCCAGCAGCGACAGCACAGATACGCAGTATTTT; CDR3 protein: CASSDSTDTQYF
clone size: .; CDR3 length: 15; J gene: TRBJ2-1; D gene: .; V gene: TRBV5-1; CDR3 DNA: TGCGCCAGTTATGCCGGGACGGGCCGCTACAATGAGCAGTTCTTC; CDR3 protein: CASYAGTGRYNEQFF
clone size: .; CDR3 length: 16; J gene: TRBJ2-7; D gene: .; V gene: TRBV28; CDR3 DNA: TGTGCCAGCAGTTCATTGGGATCGGACCGCTCCTACGAGCAGTACTTC; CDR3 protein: CASSSLGSDRSYEQYF
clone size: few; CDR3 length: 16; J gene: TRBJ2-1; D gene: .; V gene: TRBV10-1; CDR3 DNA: TGCGCCAGCAGTGATCCTTCTGGGGGCAGGTACAATGAGCAGTTCTTC; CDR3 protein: CASSDPSGGRYNEQFF
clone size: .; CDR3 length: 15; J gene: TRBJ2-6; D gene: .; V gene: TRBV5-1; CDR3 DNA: TGCGCCAGCAGCGGCCCAGCGTCCGGGGCCAACGTCCTGACTTTC; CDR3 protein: CASSGPASGANVLTF
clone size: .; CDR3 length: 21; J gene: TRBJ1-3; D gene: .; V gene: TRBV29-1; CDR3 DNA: TGCAGCGCCGGCCGGGGGCCCCAAACCCTCCAACAAGCCAACTCTGGAAACACCATATATTTT; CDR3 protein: CSAGRGPQTLQQANSGNTIYF
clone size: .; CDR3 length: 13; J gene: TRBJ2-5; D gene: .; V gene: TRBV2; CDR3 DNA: TGTGCCAGCAGTTCGGACGGCAGCGGGACCCAGTACTTC; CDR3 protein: CASSSDGSGTQYF
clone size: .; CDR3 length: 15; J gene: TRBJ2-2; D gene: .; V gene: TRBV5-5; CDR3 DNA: TGTGCCACCTCACTCAGTTGGGGAGGCACCGGGGAGCTGTTTTTT; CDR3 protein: CATSLSWGGTGELFF
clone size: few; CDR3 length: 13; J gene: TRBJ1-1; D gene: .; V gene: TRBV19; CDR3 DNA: TGTGCCAGTATACCTGCAGGGTTCCCTGAAGCTTTCTTT; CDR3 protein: CASIPAGFPEAFF
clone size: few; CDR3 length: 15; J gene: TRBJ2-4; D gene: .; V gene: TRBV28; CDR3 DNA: TGTGCCAGCAGTGAAAACAGGGGAGGCAAAAACATTCAGTACTTC; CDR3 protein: CASSENRGGKNIQYF
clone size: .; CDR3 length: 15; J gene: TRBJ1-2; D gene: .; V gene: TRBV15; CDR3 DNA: TGTGCCACCAGCAGAGATCTTCTGCAGGGGCGAGGCTACACCTTC; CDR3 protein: CATSRDLLQGRGYTF
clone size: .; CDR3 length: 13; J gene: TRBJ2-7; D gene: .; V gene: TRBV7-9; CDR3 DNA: TGTGCCAGCAGCCGACAGGAATCCTACGAGCAGTACTTC; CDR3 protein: CASSRQESYEQYF
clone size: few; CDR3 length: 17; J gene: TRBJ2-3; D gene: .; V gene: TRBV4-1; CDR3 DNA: TGCGCCAGCAGCCAAGATGGCAGTGGCGGAAGCACAGATACGCAGTATTTT; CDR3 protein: CASSQDGSGGSTDTQYF
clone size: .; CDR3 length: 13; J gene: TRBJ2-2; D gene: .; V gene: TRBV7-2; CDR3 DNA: TGTGCCAGCAGCTTAGTTGACACCGGGGAGCTGTTTTTT; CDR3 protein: CASSLVDTGELFF
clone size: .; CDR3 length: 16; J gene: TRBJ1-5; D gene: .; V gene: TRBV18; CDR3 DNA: TGTGCCAGCTCACCAGTAATAGGGGGAGTCAATCAGCCCCAGCATTTT; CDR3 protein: CASSPVIGGVNQPQHF
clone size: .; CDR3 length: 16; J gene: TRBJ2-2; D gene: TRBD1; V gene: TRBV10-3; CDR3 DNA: TGTGCCACCGGACAGGGCACTGTTCAGGACACCGGGGAGCTGTTTTTT; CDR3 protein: CATGQGTVQDTGELFF
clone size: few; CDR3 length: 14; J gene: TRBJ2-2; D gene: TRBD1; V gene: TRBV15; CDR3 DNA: TGTGCCACCAGAACAGGGGTGAACACCGGGGAGCTGTTTTTT; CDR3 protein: CATRTGVNTGELFF
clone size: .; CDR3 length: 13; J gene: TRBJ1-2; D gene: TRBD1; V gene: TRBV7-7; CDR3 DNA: TGTGCTAGCAGCACACCGGGACAGTTGGGCTACACCTTC; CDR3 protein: CASSTPGQLGYTF
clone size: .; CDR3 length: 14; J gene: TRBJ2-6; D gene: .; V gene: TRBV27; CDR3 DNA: TGTGCCAGCTCATCCTACTCTGGGGCCAACGTCCTGACTTTC; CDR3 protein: CASSSYSGANVLTF
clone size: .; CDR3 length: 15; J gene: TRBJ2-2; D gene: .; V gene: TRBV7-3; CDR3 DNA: TGTGCCAGCAGCCCGGGCTGGCAGGAAGCCGGGGAGCTGTTTTTT; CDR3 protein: CASSPGWQEAGELFF
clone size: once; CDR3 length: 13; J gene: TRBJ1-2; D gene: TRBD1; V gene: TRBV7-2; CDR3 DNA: TGTGCCAGCAGCCCGGGACAGAACGGAGGCTACACCTTC; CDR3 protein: CASSPGQNGGYTF
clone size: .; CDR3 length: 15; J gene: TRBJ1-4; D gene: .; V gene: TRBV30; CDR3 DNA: TGTGCCTGGAGTGCCCGACTCCCTAACGGCGGAAAACTGTTTTTT; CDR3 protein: CAWSARLPNGGKLFF
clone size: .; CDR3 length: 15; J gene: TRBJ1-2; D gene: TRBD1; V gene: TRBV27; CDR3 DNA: TGTGCCAGCAGTCCCAACAGGGGGCCTAACTATGGCTACACCTTC; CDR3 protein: CASSPNRGPNYGYTF
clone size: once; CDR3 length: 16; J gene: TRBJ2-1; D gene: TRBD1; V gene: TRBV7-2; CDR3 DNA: TGTGCCAGCAGCCCACAGACAGGGATGGGCTACAATGAGCAGTTCTTC; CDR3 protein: CASSPQTGMGYNEQFF
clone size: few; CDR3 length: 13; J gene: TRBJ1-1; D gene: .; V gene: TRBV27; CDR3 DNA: TGTGCCAGCAGCCCGCGGGGAGGCACTGAAGCTTTCTTT; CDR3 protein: CASSPRGGTEAFF
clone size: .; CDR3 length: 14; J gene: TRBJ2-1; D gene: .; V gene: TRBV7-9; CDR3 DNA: TGTGCCAGCAGCGCCTCCCGGGAGTACAATGAGCAGTTCTTC; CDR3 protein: CASSASREYNEQFF
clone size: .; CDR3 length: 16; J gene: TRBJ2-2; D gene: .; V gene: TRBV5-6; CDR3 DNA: TGTGCCAGCAGCCCCTGGGGAGTTCGGGAGACCGGGGAGCTGTTTTTT; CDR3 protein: CASSPWGVRETGELFF
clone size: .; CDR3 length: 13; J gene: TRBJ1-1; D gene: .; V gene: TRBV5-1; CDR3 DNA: TGCGCCAGCAGCTCGGGACGGAACACTGAAGCTTTCTTT; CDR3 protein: CASSSGRNTEAFF
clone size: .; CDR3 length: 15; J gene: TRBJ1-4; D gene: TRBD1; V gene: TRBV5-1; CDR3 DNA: TGCGCCAGCAGCCCCGGGACAGGGGGAAGAGAAAAACTGTTTTTT; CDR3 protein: CASSPGTGGREKLFF
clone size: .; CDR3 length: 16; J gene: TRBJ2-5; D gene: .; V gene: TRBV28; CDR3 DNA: TGTGCCAGCAGTTTGTCTGAGGTGGGGAAGAGAGAGACCCAGTACTTC; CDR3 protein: CASSLSEVGKRETQYF
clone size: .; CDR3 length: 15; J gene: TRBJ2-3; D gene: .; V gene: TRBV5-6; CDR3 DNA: TGTGCCAGCAGCTTGACCGGGCGGACCACAGATACGCAGTATTTT; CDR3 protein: CASSLTGRTTDTQYF
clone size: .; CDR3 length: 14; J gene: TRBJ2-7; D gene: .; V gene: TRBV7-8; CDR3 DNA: TGTGCCAGCAGCCGCACAGGGTACTCCTACGAGCAGTACTTC; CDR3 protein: CASSRTGYSYEQYF
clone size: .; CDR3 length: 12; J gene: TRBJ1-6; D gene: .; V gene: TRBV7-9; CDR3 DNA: TGTGCCAGCAGCCGCATGAATTCACCCCTCCACTTT; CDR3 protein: CASSRMNSPLHF